Given below is one TCR beta chain in context. Its antigen is still unknown. HCMV-specific IgG was detected in serum with a commercial ELISA kit to determine HCMV serostatus. Peripheral blood mononuclear cells were isolated from blood by Ficoll density gradient centrifugation. This sample is part of a study of T cells expressing NK-cell markers (dated by TCRdb to the early 2020s). Regarding the study in general: TCR beta-chain repertoires were profiled in sorted CD3+CD56+NKG2C+, CD3+CD56+NKG2C- and CD3+CD56-NKG2C+ T-cell subsets from eight donors. Of the eight sequenced donors, seven were found to be HCMV-seropositive and one was found to be HCMV-seronegative. The eight sequenced donors were randomly selected healthy volunteers, three men and five women. The libraries were sequenced on Illumina HiSeq 2000/2500, MiSeq or NextSeq, producing 2 x 150 bp reads.

General conclusions and limits of the study: Those dominant clonotypes were again the most abundant among CD3+CD56-NKG2C+ cells in a few donors, at roughly 25-60.1%. In 5 to 7 donors, the dominant CD3+CD56+NKG2C+ clonotypes ranked among the top 10 CD8+ clonotypes, making up about 1.0-7.5% of CD8+ T cells. It remained unclear whether the expanded NKG2C-expressing T cell clones were specific for HCMV antigens.

The cysteine opens and the phenylalanine closes a CDR3 of 18 amino acids. This entry has no DNA. Based on the germline V gene (reference sequence), the CDR1 and CDR2 sequences are SGHAT and FQDESV. Instrument on record: Illumina HiSeq 2000. TCR beta cDNA libraries were prepared using 5'RACE template switching, which introduced a universal primer site and unique molecular identifiers. cDNA synthesis was primed from the TCR beta constant segment and was followed by two successive PCR amplification steps. Per the authors' processing: MIGEC was used to demultiplex reads and group the reads by UMI, and MiTCR was used to assemble and quantify clonotypes. To exclude erroneous sequences, only TCR cDNA sequences supported by at least two reads were retained. Downstream repertoire analysis used the tcR package, and clonotypes were matched across fractions by CDR3 nucleotide sequence plus V segment. VDJmatch was used to annotate antigen specificity against VDJdb, with one amino acid substitution allowed in CDR3. The reads underwent TCRdb reprocessing, giving one record for each CDR3 protein sequence and no DNA. These V and J calls originate from TCRdb's pipeline instead of the authors' own analysis. The table of this sample itemizes approximately 170,000 distinct CDR3 sequences. 20% of the sample lies in the top ten.

Sequenced sample: blood T cells: a sorted CD56 or NKG2C T cell subset, CD4+ or CD8+ T cells, or bulk PBMC T cells (not recorded which). The TCR was taken from a man aged 18 to 69 in good health. The chain is made from TRBV11-1 and TRBJ2-3; TCRdb's D call of TRBD2 is untestable without DNA. This receptor has the CDR3 CASSLEYVLGRHTDTQYF.